The 19 T cell receptor beta chains in this list originate from one sample, sequenced in a study of Ad26.COV2.S vaccination and SARS-CoV-2 variants. The treatment is: around 19 received Ad26.COV2.S at low or high dose, single or two shots; roughly 5 received placebo; per-sample allocation not given. Sample collection was performed on day 63 after the first vaccine or placebo injection. Assay used: immunoSEQ multiplex PCR; TCRdb lists only in-frame clones, some missing. The table has 350,000 to 450,000 clones, over 75% seen once. The sequencing used peripheral blood, collected in a trial of Ad26.COV2.S vaccine versus placebo. These receptors all come from a person aged 18-60 years who received the Ad26.COV2.S COVID-19 vaccine or a placebo.

This rearrangement joins TRBV19 to TRBJ2-1; 11 nucleotides line up with TRBD2. J gave up 0 bases and V 4 bases, and 2 bases lay outside the gene matches. The CDR3 has 16 amino acids. Germline-derived CDR1 and CDR2 are LNHDA and SQIVND (reference sequence). CDR3 protein: CASSRGTSGSYNEQFF. CDR3 DNA sequence: TGTGCCAGTAGTAGGGGGACTAGCGGCTCCTACAATGAGCAGTTCTTC.

The V call is TRBV28, the J call TRBJ2-5; 13 nucleotides agree with TRBD2. The V gene end was trimmed by 6 bases and the J gene end by 0 bases; junction bases not matched to a gene: 10. From germline, CDR1 is MDHEN and CDR2 SYDVKM. The CDR3 has 18 residues. The CDR3 DNA reads TGTGCCAGCAGCCGTGGACTAGCGGGAGTGGGGTACCAAGAGACCCAGTACTTC. Translating it yields CASSRGLAGVGYQETQYF. Complete variable domain (other parts from reference TRBV28 and TRBJ2-5): DVKVTQSSRYLVKRTGEKVFLECVQDMDHENMFWYRQDPGLGLRLIYFSYDVKMKEKGDIPEGYSVSREKKERFSLILESASTNQTSMYLCASSRGLAGVGYQETQYFGPGTRLLVL.

On this clone itself: One junction end disagrees with the germline gene, perhaps due to a read error. V and J are TRBV6-2 or TRBV6-3 and TRBJ2-5; D not certain. The CDR3 is 11 amino acids. CDR1 and CDR2 (germline): MNHEY, SVGEGT. The CDR3 DNA follows: TGTGCCAGCAGTTACTCAGAGGCCCAGTACTTC. Its translation is CASSYSEAQYF.

The chain employs TRBV7-9 and TRBJ2-2; D remains ambiguous. The V end lost 4 bases, the J end lost 8 bases, and 11 bases lay between the germline ends. Germline loops: CDR1 SEHNR, CDR2 FQNEAQ (reference sequence). The CDR3 runs to 13 residues. The CDR3 DNA follows: TGTGCCAGCAGCTACGTTAAAGGAGGGGAGCTGTTTTTT. Its protein product is CASSYVKGGELFF.

This chain links TRBV30 with TRBJ1-1; a weak D match, TRBD1 (6 bases). The CDR3 totals 14 residues. CDR1 and CDR2 from the germline V gene are GTSNPN and SVGIG (reference sequence). Trimming stripped 5 bases from V and 5 bases from J, with 18 bases between. CDR3 residues: CAWSKTGRGTEAFF. Written as DNA, the CDR3 is TGTGCCTGGTCCAAAACAGGGAGGGGGACTGAAGCTTTCTTT.

The V gene is TRBV20-1, the J gene TRBJ2-7, with 8 positions matching TRBD1. V was clipped by 6 bases and J by 3 bases; unmatched bases: 1. Germline V CDR1 and CDR2: DFQATT, SNEGSKA (reference sequence). This CDR3 is built from 11 residues. The CDR3 DNA reads TGCAGTGCGACAGGGGACTACGAGCAGTACTTC. Its protein product is CSATGDYEQYF.

The chain employs TRBV7-8 and TRBJ2-3; D is uncertain. Germline V CDR1 and CDR2: SGHVS, FQNEAQ. The germline V and J ends were trimmed by 2 bases and 4 bases, with 7 bases remaining between them. The CDR3 spans 13 residues. The CDR3 protein is CASSLKTSDTQYF. The DNA for the CDR3 is TGTGCCAGCAGCTTAAAGACATCAGATACGCAGTATTTT.

This clone has only one observation. The chain couples TRBV7-3 to TRBJ1-2, with a tentative D call TRBD1 (5 bases). The CDR3 runs to 14 residues. Germline loops: CDR1 SGHTA, CDR2 FQGTGA. V lost 2 bases and J lost 6, with 13 bases in between. CDR3 in DNA: TGTGCCAGCAGCTTAGGACCAGGGAGTGATGGCTACACCTTC. Encoded protein: CASSLGPGSDGYTF.

The chain combines TRBV7-6 with TRBJ2-2; D ambiguous. Germline assignment: CDR1 SGHVS and CDR2 FNYEAQ. This CDR3 is built from 12 residues. Deletions cut 5 bases from V and 8 bases from J, with 9 bases between. The CDR3 DNA sequence: TGTGCCAGCAGCACCTTGCTTGGGGAGCTGTTTTTT. Its protein product is CASSTLLGELFF.

V and J are TRBV27 and TRBJ1-2; TRBD1 aligns across 11 bases. This CDR3 is 16 amino acids long. J lost 8 bases, V lost 4 bases, and 12 bases had no gene match. In germline, CDR1 is MNHEY, CDR2 SMNVEV (reference sequence). CDR3 sequence: CASSSLPWTGGAGYTF. Here the CDR3 DNA reads TGTGCCAGCAGTTCCCTCCCCTGGACAGGGGGCGCGGGCTACACCTTC.

The chain joins TRBV15 to TRBJ2-7, with D unclear. The V end was cut by 5 bases, the J end by 0 bases, with 5 bases between. The germline CDR1 and CDR2 sequences are LNHNV and YYDKDF (reference sequence). The CDR3 is 12 amino acids. The CDR3 DNA is TGTGCCACCAGCTCTAGCTCCTACGAGCAGTACTTC. Encoded protein: CATSSSSYEQYF.

This clone was seen more than once but under ten times. The rearrangement joins TRBV12-3 or TRBV12-4 to TRBJ2-7, with TRBD2 matching 7 bases. V lost 10 bases to trimming and J lost 3 bases; unmatched junction nucleotides: 9. This CDR3 contains 13 residues. CDR3 loop: CATGGGAGYEQYF. For the CDR3, the DNA is TGTGCCACCGGGGGAGGGGCTGGCTACGAGCAGTACTTC.

This clone has a single count. This chain connects TRBV30 to TRBJ2-1, with unresolved D. The CDR3 length is 12 residues. Germline lookup yields CDR1 GTSNPN and CDR2 SVGIG (reference sequence). V shed 3 bases and J shed 6 bases, with 9 bases lying between them. The CDR3 spells CAWRRLGNEQFF. CDR3 DNA sequence: TGTGCCTGGAGGCGTCTAGGCAATGAGCAGTTCTTC.

The chain links TRBV6-6 to TRBJ1-2; no clear D gene. V was clipped by 5 bases and J by 5 bases, with 12 bases between them. The CDR3 has 13 amino acids. Germline values: CDR1 MNHNY, CDR2 SVGAGI (reference sequence). CDR3 sequence reads: CASSPGREYGYTF. CDR3 sequence (DNA): TGTGCCAGCAGTCCGGGGAGGGAATATGGCTACACCTTC.

The chain is built from TRBV6-7 and TRBJ1-1, with D tentatively TRBD1 (5 bases). TRBV6-7 is sorted into the ORF group, with uncertain function. The CDR3 length is 18 residues. V was cut by 0 bases and J by 1 base, with 18 bases left in between. CDR3 region: CASSYSWQGREKNTEAFF. Written as DNA, the CDR3 is TGTGCCAGCAGTTACTCTTGGCAGGGCCGGGAAAAGAACACTGAAGCTTTCTTT.

J is TRBJ2-3 and V is TRBV3-1 (or the pseudogene TRBV3-2), with D uncertain. The CDR3 covers 16 residues. Germline assignment: CDR1 LGHDT and CDR2 YNNKEL (reference sequence). With 1 base removed from V and 0 bases from J, the gap between germline ends came to 11 bases. CDR3 DNA: TGTGCCAGCAGCCAAGTGGGCCCGATAAGCACAGATACGCAGTATTTT. Translated: CASSQVGPISTDTQYF.

The chain combines TRBV5-6 with TRBJ1-3; 7 bases are a match to TRBD1. The CDR3 has 17 residues. The V segment lost 1 base and the J segment 3 bases; nucleotides outside the gene matches: 10. The V gene's germline CDR1 is SGHDT and CDR2 YYEEEE. CDR3 nucleotides: TGTGCCAGCAGCTTGAGGCCTAGGACAGGTTTTGGAAACACCATATATTTT. This codes for CASSLRPRTGFGNTIYF.

The chain couples TRBV12-3 or TRBV12-4 to TRBJ2-2; D could derive from TRBD1 or TRBD2 (6 bases each). V dropped 7 bases and J dropped 6 bases, with 12 bases sitting between them. The CDR3 runs 13 residues. The DNA for the CDR3 is TGTGCCAGCACCCGTGGGGGGCCCGGGGAGCTGTTTTTT. Its translation is CASTRGGPGELFF.

The chain has TRBV28 and TRBJ2-3, with D tentatively TRBD1 or TRBD2 (6 bases each). Between the trimmed V and J ends, which lost 1 base and 2 bases, there was a span of 22 bases. The length of the CDR3 is 19 residues. Germline values: CDR1 MDHEN, CDR2 SYDVKM. The CDR3 sequence is CASSLFGGGRNSNTDTQYF. CDR3 nucleotides: TGTGCCAGCAGTTTATTTGGAGGGGGGCGGAATAGTAACACAGATACGCAGTATTTT.